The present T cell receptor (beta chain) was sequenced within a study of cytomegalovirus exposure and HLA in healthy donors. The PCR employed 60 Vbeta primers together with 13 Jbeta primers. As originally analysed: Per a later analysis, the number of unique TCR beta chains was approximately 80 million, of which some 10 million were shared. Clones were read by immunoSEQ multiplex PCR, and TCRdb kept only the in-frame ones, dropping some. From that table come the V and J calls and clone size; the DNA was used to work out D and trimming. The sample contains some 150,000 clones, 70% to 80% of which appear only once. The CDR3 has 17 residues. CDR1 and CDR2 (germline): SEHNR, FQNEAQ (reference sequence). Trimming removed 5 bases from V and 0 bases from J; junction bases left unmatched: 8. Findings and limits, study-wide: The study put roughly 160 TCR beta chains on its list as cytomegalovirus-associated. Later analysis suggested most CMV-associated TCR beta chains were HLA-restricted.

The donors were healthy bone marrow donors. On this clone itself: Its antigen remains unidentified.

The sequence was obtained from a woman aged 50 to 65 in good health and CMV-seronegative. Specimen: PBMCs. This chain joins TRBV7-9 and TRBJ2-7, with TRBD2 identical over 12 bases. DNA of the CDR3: TGTGCCAGCAGCAATACACTAGCGGGGGGCAGCTCCTACGAGCAGTACTTC. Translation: CASSNTLAGGSSYEQYF. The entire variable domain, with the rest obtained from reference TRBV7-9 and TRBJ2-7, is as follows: DTGVSQNPRHKITKRGQNVTFRCDPISEHNRLYWYRQTLGQGPEFLTYFQNEAQLEKSRLLSDRFSAERPKGSFSTLEIQRTEQGDSAMYLCASSNTLAGGSSYEQYFGPGTRLTVT.